The 30 T cell receptor beta chains below were found in one sample sequenced in a study of cytomegalovirus exposure and HLA in healthy donors. This PCR relied on a set of 60 Vbeta primers and 13 Jbeta primers. The repertoire was sequenced with immunoSEQ multiplex PCR; TCRdb's copy has only in-frame clones and lacks some. The sample contains 150,000 to 200,000 clones, more than 85% of which appear only once. Material for sequencing was PBMCs. The receptors stem from a woman under 30 in good health and CMV-seronegative.

The V call is TRBV30, the J call TRBJ1-1; D remains ambiguous. With 3 bases removed from V and 4 bases from J, the gap between germline ends came to 15 bases. CDR3 length: 14 amino acids. Germline loops: CDR1 GTSNPN, CDR2 SVGIG (reference sequence). DNA for the CDR3: TGTGCCTGGAGCAACCTGGACGGGAGCACTGAAGCTTTCTTT. Encoded protein: CAWSNLDGSTEAFF.

The V and J genes are TRBV5-1 and TRBJ2-3; D not resolved. Germline V CDR1 and CDR2: SGHRS, YFSETQ. The CDR3 has 16 residues. Trimming took off 5 bases at V and 4 bases at J, with 20 bases between the two ends. CDR3 sequence: CASSSPGGASSDTQYF. The CDR3 DNA reads as TGCGCCAGCAGTAGTCCTGGCGGAGCCTCCTCAGATACGCAGTATTTT.

V and J are TRBV2 and TRBJ2-2; 10 bases fit TRBD2. CDR3 length equals 15 residues. The ends lost 7 bases at V and 1 base at J; junction bases unmatched: 3. Germline CDR1 SNHLY, CDR2 FYNNEI. Here the CDR3 DNA reads TGTGCCAGCACGGGACTAGCGTTGAACACCGGGGAGCTGTTTTTT. This translates into CASTGLALNTGELFF.

This chain uses TRBV5-4 with TRBJ2-2; maybe TRBD2 (7 bases). The V gene's germline CDR1 is SGHNT and CDR2 YYREEE (reference sequence). This CDR3 is 16 amino acids long. V lost 4 bases and J lost 6, with 19 bases in between. CDR3 in amino acids: CASSPGGGGWAGELFF. For the CDR3, the DNA is TGTGCCAGCAGCCCTGGGGGCGGGGGTTGGGCCGGGGAGCTGTTTTTT.

This rearrangement joins TRBV19 to TRBJ2-7, with 12 bases identical to TRBD1. Per germline, CDR1 LNHDA and CDR2 SQIVND (reference sequence). The CDR3 spans 18 residues. The V segment lost 2 bases and the J segment 6 bases; nucleotides outside the gene matches: 14. This CDR3 is CASSIISGTGGAGSEQYF. Written as DNA, the CDR3 is TGTGCCAGTAGTATAATCTCCGGGACAGGGGGCGCAGGTAGCGAGCAGTACTTC.

In this sample, this clone turned up once. This sequence joins TRBV9 and TRBJ2-7; 10 positions agree with TRBD1. Germline trimming cut 0 bases from V and 5 bases from J; bases unmatched to any gene: 8. Germline V gives CDR1 SGDLS, CDR2 YYNGEE. This CDR3 comprises 16 residues. CDR3 sequence: CASSVEGGQGLDEQYF. As DNA, the CDR3 is TGTGCCAGCAGCGTAGAGGGGGGACAGGGGCTCGACGAGCAGTACTTC.

The chain employs TRBV6-5 and TRBJ1-6; D not resolved. This CDR3 spans 13 amino acids. Germline values: CDR1 MNHEY, CDR2 SVGAGI. Trimming left V 5 bases short and J 7 bases short, with 9 bases between. The CDR3 sequence is CASSQARNSPLHF. CDR3 DNA sequence: TGTGCCAGCAGTCAGGCGCGAAATTCACCCCTCCACTTT.

The genes are TRBV4-2 and TRBJ2-3, with a possible D match to TRBD1 (6 bases). V was pared by 5 bases and J by 0 bases, with 12 bases between. CDR1 and CDR2 (germline): LGHNA, YNFKEQ. This CDR3 is 15 amino acids long. This CDR3 reads CASSFRGSSTDTQYF. CDR3 DNA sequence: TGTGCCAGCAGCTTTAGGGGGTCTAGCACAGATACGCAGTATTTT.

About this clone: This same CDR3 is encoded by further DNA sequences in the sample. The CDR3 DNA reads as TGTGCCAGCAGGCGGGACTTTGGGGCCAACGTCCTGACTTTC. It is translated as CASRRDFGANVLTF. The V call is TRBV6-5, the J call TRBJ2-6; tentatively, D is TRBD2 (6 bases). The CDR3 is made up of 14 amino acids. The V end lost 6 bases, the J end lost 3 bases, and 9 bases lay between the germline ends. The germline V gene encodes CDR1 MNHEY and CDR2 SVGAGI.

This sequence joins TRBV18 and TRBJ1-3, with D maybe TRBD1 (5 bases). The CDR3 runs to 16 residues. Germline-derived CDR1 and CDR2 are KGHSH and LQKENI. Trimming stripped 4 bases from V and 0 bases from J, with 13 bases between. The CDR3 region has the DNA TGTGCCAGCTCACTACAGGACCCCAGCTCTGGAAACACCATATATTTT. Its protein is CASSLQDPSSGNTIYF.

The chain carries TRBV4-1 and TRBJ2-3; D call uncertain. V lost 4 bases, J lost 6 bases, and 11 bases lay in between. CDR1 MGHRA and CDR2 YSYEKL come from the germline V gene. This CDR3 region has 13 residues. The CDR3 protein is CASSPREWDTQYF. CDR3 DNA: TGCGCCAGCAGCCCCCGAGAGTGGGATACGCAGTATTTT.

The chain has TRBV6-5 and TRBJ1-2, with 7 bases fitting TRBD1. The CDR3 spans 12 residues. Trimming at V came to 5 bases and at J to 5 bases, leaving 2 bases not matched to a gene. CDR1 and CDR2 (germline): MNHEY, SVGAGI. The CDR3 spells CASSPGGYGYTF. The DNA for the CDR3 is TGTGCCAGCAGTCCAGGGGGGTATGGCTACACCTTC.

The rearrangement joins TRBV7-9 to TRBJ2-5; 11 bases line up with TRBD2. CDR3 length: 16 residues. V was pared by 1 base and J by 3 bases, with 4 bases of the junction left unmatched. The germline V gene encodes CDR1 SEHNR and CDR2 FQNEAQ (reference sequence). CDR3 protein: CASSLEASGRKETQYF. The CDR3 coding sequence is TGTGCCAGCAGCTTAGAAGCTAGCGGGAGGAAAGAGACCCAGTACTTC.

V and J are TRBV5-1 and TRBJ2-7, with D perhaps TRBD2 (6 bases). Germline-derived CDR1 and CDR2 are SGHRS and YFSETQ. The V end was cut by 6 bases, the J end by 7 bases, with 20 bases between. The CDR3 is 14 residues long. The CDR3 DNA reads as TGCGCCAGCAACCTGGGCGGCGGGGTCGAGGAGCAGTACTTC. Translated, it gives CASNLGGGVEEQYF.

The chain links TRBV19 to TRBJ2-2; TRBD2 might be the D (7 bases). Trimming took off 11 bases at V and 5 bases at J, with 12 bases between the two ends. The CDR3 is made up of 12 amino acids. The V gene's germline CDR1 is LNHDA and CDR2 SQIVND (reference sequence). The CDR3 coding sequence is TGTGCCGGGGGGGCCGATACCGGGGAGCTGTTTTTT. Its protein is CAGGADTGELFF.

The chain carries TRBV5-1 and TRBJ1-2; TRBD1 aligns across 10 bases. The J segment lost 5 bases and the V segment lost 4 bases, leaving 2 bases of the junction unmatched. Germline-derived CDR1 and CDR2 are SGHRS and YFSETQ. CDR3 length: 13 amino acids. The CDR3, as DNA: TGCGCCAGCAGCGGGGGACAGGGGTATGGCTACACCTTC. Protein sequence: CASSGGQGYGYTF.

The V gene is TRBV28, the J gene TRBJ2-5; 10 bases align to TRBD2. Trimming removed 5 bases from V and 2 bases from J; junction bases left unmatched: 8. The CDR3 length is 16 residues. CDR1 and CDR2 (germline): MDHEN, SYDVKM. This chain's CDR3 is CASSPHERGGQETQYF. In DNA form, the CDR3 reads TGTGCCAGCAGTCCCCATGAGCGGGGGGGGCAAGAGACCCAGTACTTC.

The CDR3 protein is CASSLRETLAPSSYNEQFF. The DNA for the CDR3 is TGTGCCAGCAGCTTAAGGGAAACTCTAGCGCCGAGCTCCTACAATGAGCAGTTCTTC. The gene calls are TRBV7-9 and TRBJ2-1, with D possibly TRBD2 on 6 matching bases. Germline values: CDR1 SEHNR, CDR2 FQNEAQ (reference sequence). The CDR3 length is 19 residues. The V and J ends lost 2 bases and 0 bases respectively, with 20 bases between them.

In DNA form, the CDR3 reads TGTGCCAGCAGCTTTAATTACGAGCAGTACTTC. It yields the protein CASSFNYEQYF. The chain carries TRBV7-9 and TRBJ2-7; D uncertain. Germline V gene sequence: CDR1 SEHNR, CDR2 FQNEAQ (reference sequence). There are 11 residues in the CDR3. V lost 3 bases and J lost 4, with 4 bases in between.

The chain joins TRBV9 to TRBJ2-1; 7 nucleotides match TRBD2. J lost 1 base, V lost 3 bases, and 4 bases had no gene match. Germline V gene lookup returns CDR1 SGDLS and CDR2 YYNGEE. The CDR3 length is 15 residues. The CDR3 reads CASSGGRGSYNEQFF. The CDR3 coding sequence is TGTGCCAGCAGCGGGGGGAGGGGATCCTACAATGAGCAGTTCTTC.

CDR3 coding DNA: TGCGCCAGCAGCCACGGGACAGGGTACAATGAGCAGTTCTTC. Its translation: CASSHGTGYNEQFF. This chain joins TRBV4-1 and TRBJ2-1, with TRBD1 matching over 9 bases. The V gene's germline CDR1 is MGHRA and CDR2 YSYEKL. The V and J ends lost 3 bases and 4 bases, in that order; junction bases with no gene match: 1. The CDR3 consists of 14 residues.

This clone was observed at least ten times. The CDR3 coding sequence is TGTGCCAGCAGCCAAGTCCCGACAGGGGGCGCCGAAGCTTTCTTT. This gives the protein CASSQVPTGGAEAFF. V is TRBV4-2 and J is TRBJ1-1, with 10 nucleotides matching TRBD1. Germline V gene sequence: CDR1 LGHNA, CDR2 YNFKEQ. J gave up 8 bases and V 1 base, and 7 bases lay outside the gene matches. There are 15 residues in the CDR3.

This sequence joins TRBV6-1 and TRBJ2-7; perhaps TRBD2 as D (5 bases). V was trimmed by 6 bases and J by 7 bases, leaving 10 bases between them. The CDR3 has 11 amino acids. Germline V gene sequence: CDR1 MNHNS, CDR2 SASEGT. DNA of the CDR3: TGTGCCAGCAGGGGAGAAGCTGAGCAGTACTTC. Translating gives CASRGEAEQYF.

The V gene is TRBV5-4, the J gene TRBJ2-7, with 11 bases identical to TRBD2. The CDR3 runs 16 residues. Trimming cost V 0 bases and J 1 base; bases outside gene matches: 3. Germline assignment: CDR1 SGHNT and CDR2 YYREEE (reference sequence). CDR3 in DNA: TGTGCCAGCAGCTTGGCTCCTAGCGGGGGGTCCTACGAGCAGTACTTC. It codes for CASSLAPSGGSYEQYF.

The V gene is TRBV18, the J gene TRBJ1-1; TRBD1 is a possible D gene (6 bases). The CDR3 extends over 13 amino acids. V was clipped by 9 bases and J by 0 bases, with 11 bases between them. Germline V CDR1 and CDR2: KGHSH, LQKENI. CDR3 DNA sequence: TGTGCCAGTCAACAGGGATTGAACACTGAAGCTTTCTTT. Residues: CASQQGLNTEAFF. Variable domain in full (rest from reference TRBV18 and TRBJ1-1): NAGVMQNPRHLVRRRGQEARLRCSPMKGHSHVYWYRQLPEEGLKFMVYLQKENIIDESGMPKERFSAEFPKEGPSILRIQQVVRGDSAAYFCASQQGLNTEAFFGQGTRLTVV.

Concerning this clone: The sample holds other DNA sequences that translate to the same CDR3. The rearrangement uses TRBV27 and TRBJ2-7, with TRBD1 matching over 10 bases. The V segment lost 6 bases and the J segment 4 bases; nucleotides outside the gene matches: 9. Looked up from germline, CDR1 is MNHEY and CDR2 is SMNVEV (reference sequence). The CDR3 loop spans 15 amino acids. The CDR3 DNA sequence: TGTGCCAGCAGAGACAGGGGGCGGAAATTTTACGAGCAGTACTTC. It encodes CASRDRGRKFYEQYF.

The V call is TRBV6-5, the J call TRBJ2-1; 9 nucleotides match TRBD2. This CDR3 has 15 residues. Trimming cost V 7 bases and J 0 bases; bases outside gene matches: 4. Germline CDR1 MNHEY, CDR2 SVGAGI. CDR3 in DNA: TGTGCCAGCACTCTAGCGGGGTCCTCCTACAATGAGCAGTTCTTC. It encodes CASTLAGSSYNEQFF.

The chain couples TRBV7-9 to TRBJ2-2, with 7 bases that match TRBD1. J was trimmed by 3 bases and V by 5 bases; bases with no gene match: 6. The V gene's germline CDR1 is SEHNR and CDR2 FQNEAQ (reference sequence). The CDR3 spans 15 residues. CDR3 nucleotide sequence: TGTGCCAGCAGCCCCACAGGGGAGTACACCGGGGAGCTGTTTTTT. This encodes CASSPTGEYTGELFF.

This sequence joins TRBV7-9 and TRBJ2-3; TRBD2 aligns across 11 bases. Germline loops: CDR1 SEHNR, CDR2 FQNEAQ (reference sequence). The junction had 6 bases not matched to a gene; V was cut back by 2 bases and J by 5 bases. The CDR3 has 16 residues. DNA for the CDR3: TGTGCCAGCAGCTTACTACTAGCGGGAGAAGGAGATACGCAGTATTTT. It translates to CASSLLLAGEGDTQYF.

The chain carries TRBV6-5 and TRBJ1-2, with a tentative D call TRBD1 (5 bases). The CDR3 has 14 residues. CDR1 and CDR2 (germline): MNHEY, SVGAGI. Between the trimmed V and J ends, which lost 8 bases and 0 bases, there was a span of 13 bases. The CDR3 DNA sequence: TGTGCCAGCGGGCGGGACGGTACTAACTATGGCTACACCTTC. Translation gives CASGRDGTNYGYTF.